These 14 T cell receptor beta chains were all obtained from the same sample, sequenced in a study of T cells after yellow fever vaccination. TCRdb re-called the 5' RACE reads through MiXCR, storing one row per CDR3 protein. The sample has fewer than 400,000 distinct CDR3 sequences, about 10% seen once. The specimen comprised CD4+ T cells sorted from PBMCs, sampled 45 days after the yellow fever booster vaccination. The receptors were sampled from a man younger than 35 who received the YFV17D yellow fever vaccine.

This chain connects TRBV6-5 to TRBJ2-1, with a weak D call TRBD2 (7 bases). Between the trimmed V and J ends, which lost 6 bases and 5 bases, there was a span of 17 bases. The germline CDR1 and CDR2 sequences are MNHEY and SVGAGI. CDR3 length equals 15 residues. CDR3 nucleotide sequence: TGTGCCAGCAGCCCGGGGGGTGAGGGGGACAATGAGCAGTTCTTC. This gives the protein CASSPGGEGDNEQFF.

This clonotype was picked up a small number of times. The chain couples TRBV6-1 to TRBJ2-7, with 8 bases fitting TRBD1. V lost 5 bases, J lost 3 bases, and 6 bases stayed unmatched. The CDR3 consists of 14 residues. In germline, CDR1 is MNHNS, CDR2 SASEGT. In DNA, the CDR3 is TGTGCCAGCAGTCGGACAGGGCGCGGCTACGAGCAGTACTTC. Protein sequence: CASSRTGRGYEQYF.

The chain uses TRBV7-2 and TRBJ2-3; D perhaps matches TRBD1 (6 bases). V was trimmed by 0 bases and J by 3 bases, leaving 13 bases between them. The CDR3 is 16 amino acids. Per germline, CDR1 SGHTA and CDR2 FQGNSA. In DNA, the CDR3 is TGTGCCAGCAGCTTAGCACGGGGACACCTGACAGATACGCAGTATTTT. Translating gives CASSLARGHLTDTQYF.

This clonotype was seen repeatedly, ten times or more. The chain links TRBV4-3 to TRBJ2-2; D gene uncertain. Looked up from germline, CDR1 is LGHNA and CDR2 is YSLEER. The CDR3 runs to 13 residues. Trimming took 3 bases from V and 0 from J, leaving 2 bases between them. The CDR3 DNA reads TGCGCCAGCAGCCAGACGAACACCGGGGAGCTGTTTTTT. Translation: CASSQTNTGELFF.

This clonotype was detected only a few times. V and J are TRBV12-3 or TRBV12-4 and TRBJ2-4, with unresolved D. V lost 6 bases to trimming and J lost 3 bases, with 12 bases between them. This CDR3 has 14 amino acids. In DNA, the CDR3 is TGTGCCAGCAGGTGGACCCTGGGCAAAAACATTCAGTACTTC. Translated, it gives CASRWTLGKNIQYF.

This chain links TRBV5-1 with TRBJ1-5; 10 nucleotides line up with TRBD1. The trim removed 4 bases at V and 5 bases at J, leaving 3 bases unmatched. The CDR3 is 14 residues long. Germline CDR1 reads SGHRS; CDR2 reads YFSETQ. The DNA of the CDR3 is TGCGCCAGCAGCACGGGGACAGGGGATCAGCCCCAGCATTTT. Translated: CASSTGTGDQPQHF.

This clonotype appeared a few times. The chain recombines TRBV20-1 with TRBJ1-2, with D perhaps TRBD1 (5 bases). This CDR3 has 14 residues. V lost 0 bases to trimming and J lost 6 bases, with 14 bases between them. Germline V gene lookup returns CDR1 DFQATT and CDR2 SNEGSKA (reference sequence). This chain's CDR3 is CSARDPRGRNGYTF. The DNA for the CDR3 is TGCAGTGCTAGAGATCCCCGGGGCCGGAATGGCTACACCTTC.

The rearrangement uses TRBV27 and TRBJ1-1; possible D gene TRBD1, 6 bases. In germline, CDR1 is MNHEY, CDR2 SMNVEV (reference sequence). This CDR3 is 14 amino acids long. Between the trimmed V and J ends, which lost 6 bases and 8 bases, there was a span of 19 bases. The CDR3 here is CASSQRQVSPEAFF. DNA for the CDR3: TGTGCCAGCAGCCAGAGACAGGTGAGCCCCGAAGCTTTCTTT.

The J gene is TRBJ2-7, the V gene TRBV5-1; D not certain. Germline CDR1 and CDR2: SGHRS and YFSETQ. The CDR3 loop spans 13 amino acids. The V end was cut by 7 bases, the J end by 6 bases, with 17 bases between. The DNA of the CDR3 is TGCGCCAGCGGCTCGTGGGGTGGGCTCGAGCAGTACGTC. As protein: CASGSWGGLEQYV.

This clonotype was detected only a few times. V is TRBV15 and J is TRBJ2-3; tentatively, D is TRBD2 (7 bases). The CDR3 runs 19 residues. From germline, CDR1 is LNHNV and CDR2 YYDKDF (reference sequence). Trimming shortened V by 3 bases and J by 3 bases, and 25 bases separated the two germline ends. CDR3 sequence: CATSRSRLGGGSTTDTQYF. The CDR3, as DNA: TGTGCCACCAGCAGGTCGAGGCTTGGCGGGGGCTCCACGACAGATACGCAGTATTTT. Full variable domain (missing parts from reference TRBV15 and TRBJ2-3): DAMVIQNPRYQVTQFGKPVTLSCSQTLNHNVMYWYQQKSSQAPKLLFHYYDKDFNNEADTPDNFQSRRPNTSFCFLDIRSPGLGDTAMYLCATSRSRLGGGSTTDTQYFGPGTRLTVL.

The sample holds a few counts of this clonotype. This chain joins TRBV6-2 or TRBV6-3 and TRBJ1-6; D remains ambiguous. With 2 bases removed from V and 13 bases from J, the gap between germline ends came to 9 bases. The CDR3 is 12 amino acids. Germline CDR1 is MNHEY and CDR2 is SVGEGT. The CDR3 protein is CASSYKRLPLHF. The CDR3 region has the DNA TGTGCCAGCAGTTACAAGCGGCTCCCCCTCCACTTT.

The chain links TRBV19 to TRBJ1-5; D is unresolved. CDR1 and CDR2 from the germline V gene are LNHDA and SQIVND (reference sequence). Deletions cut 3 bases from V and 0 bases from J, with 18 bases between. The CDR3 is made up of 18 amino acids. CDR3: CASSIGSTNYYSNQPQHF. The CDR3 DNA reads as TGTGCCAGTAGTATCGGCAGCACCAATTATTATAGCAATCAGCCCCAGCATTTT.

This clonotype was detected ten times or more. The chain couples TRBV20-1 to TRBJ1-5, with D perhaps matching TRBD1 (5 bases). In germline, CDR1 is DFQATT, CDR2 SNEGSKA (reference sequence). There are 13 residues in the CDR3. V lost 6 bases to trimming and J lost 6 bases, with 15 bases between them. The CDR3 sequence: CSAHTGGTQPQHF. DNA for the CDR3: TGCAGTGCCCATACAGGAGGCACTCAGCCCCAGCATTTT.

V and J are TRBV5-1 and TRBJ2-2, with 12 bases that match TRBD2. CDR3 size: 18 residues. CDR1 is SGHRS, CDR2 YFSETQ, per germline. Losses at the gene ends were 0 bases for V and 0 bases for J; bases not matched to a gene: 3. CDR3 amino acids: CASSLGLAGESNTGELFF. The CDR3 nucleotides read TGCGCCAGCAGCTTGGGACTAGCGGGGGAGTCGAACACCGGGGAGCTGTTTTTT.